The rows below give T cell receptor beta chains drawn from one sample of a study of shared clonotypes between healthy human individuals. Assay used: immunoSEQ multiplex PCR; TCRdb lists only in-frame clones, some missing. Of roughly 1,600,000 clones in the sample, roughly 98.5% are singletons; the top ten hold about 0.34%. Sequencing input: naive CD4+ T cells sorted from blood. These receptor sequences come from a man younger than 40 in good health. CDR3s include the opening cysteine and the closing phenylalanine or tryptophan. The D gene is left open where the match is weak. A clone size is listed for some rows: how often the clone was seen (once, few, many), or a class if it is expanded.

d_call j_call v_call clone_size cdr3_aa cdr3_nt
TRBD1 TRBJ2-3 TRBV28 NA CASSLQGARADTQYF TGTGCCAGCAGCCTCCAGGGGGCGCGCGCAGATACGCAGTATTTT
TRBD2 TRBJ2-1 TRBV18 NA CASSSDGRENNEQFF TGTGCCAGCTCCTCAGACGGGCGGGAGAACAATGAGCAGTTCTTC
TRBD1 TRBJ2-5 TRBV10-3 NA CAISGPGQGRETQYF TGTGCCATCAGTGGACCGGGACAGGGCCGAGAGACCCAGTACTTC
TRBD1 TRBJ1-1 TRBV28 NA CASSPGTGGALYTEAFF TGTGCCAGCAGTCCCGGGACAGGGGGCGCGTTGTACACTGAAGCTTTCTTT
NA TRBJ2-7 TRBV27 NA CASSLSPRGGILYEQYF TGTGCCAGCAGTTTATCACCCCGGGGTGGGATTCTCTACGAGCAGTACTTC
NA TRBJ2-3 TRBV5-6 NA CASSRGPGDTQYF TGTGCCAGCAGCAGGGGCCCAGGAGATACGCAGTATTTT
NA TRBJ1-3 TRBV5-5 NA CASSLEPTASTIYF TGTGCCAGCAGCTTGGAGCCCACTGCGAGCACCATATATTTT
TRBD2 TRBJ2-3 TRBV27 NA CASSLRAGGPSTDTQYF TGTGCCAGCAGTTTAAGAGCGGGAGGGCCGAGCACAGATACGCAGTATTTT
NA TRBJ1-5 TRBV18 NA CASSPGGGNQPQHF TGTGCCAGCTCACCCGGGGGAGGCAATCAGCCCCAGCATTTT
NA TRBJ2-6 TRBV7-2 NA CASSQTGPGANVLTF TGTGCCAGCAGCCAGACAGGACCTGGGGCCAACGTCCTGACTTTC
TRBD2 TRBJ2-5 TRBV11-3 NA CASSFGLAGEETQYF TGTGCCAGCAGCTTCGGACTAGCGGGAGAAGAGACCCAGTACTTC
TRBD2 TRBJ2-7 TRBV6-1 once CASTYWGGVAYEQYF TGTGCCAGCACTTATTGGGGGGGGGTTGCCTACGAGCAGTACTTC
TRBD1 TRBJ1-4 TRBV4-1 NA CASSQAPTGLNEKLFF TGCGCCAGCAGCCAAGCCCCGACAGGGCTTAATGAAAAACTGTTTTTT
TRBD1 TRBJ2-1 TRBV7-9 NA CASSRDRPFSNEQFF TGTGCCAGCAGTAGGGACAGACCCTTCAGCAATGAGCAGTTCTTC
NA TRBJ2-4 TRBV7-8 NA CASSLLVSAGSHTAKNIQYF TGTGCCAGCAGCTTATTGGTTTCGGCGGGATCACATACAGCCAAAAACATTCAGTACTTC
TRBD2 TRBJ2-1 TRBV5-6 NA CASSRPSGRFHEQFF TGTGCCAGCAGCCGCCCGAGCGGGAGATTTCATGAGCAGTTCTTC
TRBD2 TRBJ2-6 TRBV5-4 NA CASSKVRLAGDSGANVLTF TGTGCCAGCAGCAAAGTCCGGCTAGCGGGAGACTCTGGGGCCAACGTCCTGACTTTC
TRBD1 TRBJ2-7 TRBV18 NA CASSPLSSGQGNF TGTGCCAGCTCACCTCTTAGTTCGGGACAGGGAAACTTC
TRBD1 TRBJ2-2 TRBV27 NA CASNLRQGSTGELFF TGTGCCAGCAACCTTAGACAGGGAAGCACCGGGGAGCTGTTTTTT
TRBD2 TRBJ2-3 TRBV29-1 NA CSVTRLAGGTDTQYF TGCAGCGTCACTCGACTAGCGGGAGGCACAGATACGCAGTATTTT